This T cell receptor (beta chain) appears in the sequencing data of a study of T-cell reconstitution after alpha-beta-depleted transplantation in children. Unique molecular identifiers were incorporated when the TCRbeta library was constructed. TCRdb used MiXCR to reprocess the PCR reads, holding one entry per CDR3 protein. The sample carries approximately 640,000 distinct CDR3 sequences, around 17% recorded once. The CDR3 is made up of 12 amino acids. V was trimmed by 7 bases and J by 6 bases, leaving 12 bases between them. Germline CDR1 is SNHLY and CDR2 is FYNNEI. The sample holds many counts of this clonotype.

The chain combines TRBV2 with TRBJ1-2; maybe TRBD1 (5 bases). The clonotype was recovered from a human donor who donated a stem cell graft to a child with acute myeloid leukemia. Sequencing was performed on PBMCs from the stem cell graft donor, taken from the stem cell graft. CDR3 amino acids: CASTTGRDGYTF. The DNA for the CDR3 is TGTGCCAGCACCACAGGACGGGATGGCTACACCTTC.